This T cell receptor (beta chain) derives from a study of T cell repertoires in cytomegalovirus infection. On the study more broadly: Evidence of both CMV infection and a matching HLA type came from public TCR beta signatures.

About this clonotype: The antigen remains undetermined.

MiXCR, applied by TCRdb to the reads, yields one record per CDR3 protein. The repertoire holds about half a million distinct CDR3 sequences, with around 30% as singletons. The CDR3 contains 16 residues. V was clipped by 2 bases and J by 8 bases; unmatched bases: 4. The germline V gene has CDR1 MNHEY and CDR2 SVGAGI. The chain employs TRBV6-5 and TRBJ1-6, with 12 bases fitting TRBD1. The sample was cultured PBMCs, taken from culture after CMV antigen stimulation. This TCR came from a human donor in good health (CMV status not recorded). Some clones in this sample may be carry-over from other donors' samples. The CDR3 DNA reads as TGTGCCAGCAGTTACGGGACAGGGGGCTCGTATTCACCCCTCCACTTT. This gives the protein CASSYGTGGSYSPLHF.